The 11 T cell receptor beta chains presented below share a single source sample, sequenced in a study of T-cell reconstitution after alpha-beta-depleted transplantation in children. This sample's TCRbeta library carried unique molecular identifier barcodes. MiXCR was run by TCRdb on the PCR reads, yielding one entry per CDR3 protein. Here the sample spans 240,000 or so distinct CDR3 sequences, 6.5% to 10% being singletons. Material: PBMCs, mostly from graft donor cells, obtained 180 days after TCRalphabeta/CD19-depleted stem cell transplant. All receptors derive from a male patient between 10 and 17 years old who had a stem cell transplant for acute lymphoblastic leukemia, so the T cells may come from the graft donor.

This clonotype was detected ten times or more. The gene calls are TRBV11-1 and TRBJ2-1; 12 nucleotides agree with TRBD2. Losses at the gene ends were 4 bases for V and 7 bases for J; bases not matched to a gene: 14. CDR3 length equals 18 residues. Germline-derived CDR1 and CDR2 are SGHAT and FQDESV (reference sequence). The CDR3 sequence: CASSSPTTSGGRDNEQFF. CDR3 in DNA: TGTGCCAGCAGCTCGCCCACGACTAGCGGGGGTAGGGATAATGAGCAGTTCTTC.

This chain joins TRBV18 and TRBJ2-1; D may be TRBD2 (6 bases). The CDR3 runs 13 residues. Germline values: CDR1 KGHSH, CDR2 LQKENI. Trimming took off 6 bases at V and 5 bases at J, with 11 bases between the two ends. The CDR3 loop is CASSLRENNEQFF. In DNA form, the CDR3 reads TGTGCCAGCTCCCTACGGGAGAACAATGAGCAGTTCTTC.

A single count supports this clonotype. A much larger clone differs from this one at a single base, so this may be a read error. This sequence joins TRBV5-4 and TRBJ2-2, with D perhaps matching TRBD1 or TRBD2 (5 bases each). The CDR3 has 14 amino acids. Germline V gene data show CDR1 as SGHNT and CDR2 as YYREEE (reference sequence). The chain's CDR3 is CASSETTNTGDLFF. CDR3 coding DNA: TGTGCCAGCAGCGAGACAACGAACACCGGGGACCTGTTTTTT.

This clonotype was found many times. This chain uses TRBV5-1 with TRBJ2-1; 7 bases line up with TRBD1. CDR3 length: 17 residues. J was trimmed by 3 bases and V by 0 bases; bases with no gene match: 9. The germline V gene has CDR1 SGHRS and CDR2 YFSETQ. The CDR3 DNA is TGCGCCAGCAGCTTGGGTCTACAGGGGAGTGGCTACAATGAGCAGTTCTTC. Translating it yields CASSLGLQGSGYNEQFF.

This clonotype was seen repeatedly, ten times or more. The CDR3, as DNA: TGTGCCAGCAGCTTGAACAGACTAGCAAGCGAGCAGTACTTC. Protein sequence: CASSLNRLASEQYF. V usage is TRBV5-4 and J usage is TRBJ2-7; 7 nucleotides agree with TRBD2. CDR1 and CDR2 from the germline V gene are SGHNT and YYREEE (reference sequence). This CDR3 spans 14 amino acids. V gave up 1 base and J gave up 6 bases; unmatched junction bases: 7.

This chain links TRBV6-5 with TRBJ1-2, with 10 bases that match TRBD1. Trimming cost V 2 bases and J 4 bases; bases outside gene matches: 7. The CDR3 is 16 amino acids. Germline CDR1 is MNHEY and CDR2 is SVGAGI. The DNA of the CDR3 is TGTGCCAGCAGTTACGAGGACAGGGGGGAATTCTATGGCTACACCTTC. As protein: CASSYEDRGEFYGYTF.

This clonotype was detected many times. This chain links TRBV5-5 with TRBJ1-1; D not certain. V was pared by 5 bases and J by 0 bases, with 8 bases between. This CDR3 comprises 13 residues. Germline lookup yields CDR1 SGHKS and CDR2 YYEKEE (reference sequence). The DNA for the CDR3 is TGTGCCAGCAGGGTAAATATGAACACTGAAGCTTTCTTT. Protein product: CASRVNMNTEAFF.

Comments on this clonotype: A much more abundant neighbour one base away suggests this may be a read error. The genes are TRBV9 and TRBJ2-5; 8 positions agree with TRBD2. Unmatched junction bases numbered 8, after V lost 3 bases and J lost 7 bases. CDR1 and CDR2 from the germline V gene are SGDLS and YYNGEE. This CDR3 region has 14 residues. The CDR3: CASSARGGGVTQYF. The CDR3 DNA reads TGTGCCAGCAGCGCCCGGGGGGGAGGGGTGACCCAGTACTTC.

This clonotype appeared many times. The CDR3 nucleotides are TGTGCCAGCAGCTTGTTTGTGGATACGCAGTATTTT. Residues: CASSLFVDTQYF. V gene TRBV5-5 combines with J gene TRBJ2-3; D not resolved. CDR3 size: 12 residues. V was trimmed by 1 base and J by 6 bases, leaving 6 bases between them. Germline V lookup: CDR1 SGHKS, CDR2 YYEKEE (reference sequence).

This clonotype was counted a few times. The CDR3 here is CASSTGSWGAKGLEQFF. Here the CDR3 DNA reads TGTGCCAGCAGCACAGGGAGCTGGGGGGCCAAAGGTCTTGAGCAGTTCTTC. The chain is built from TRBV7-6 and TRBJ2-1; D may match TRBD1 or TRBD2 (6 bases each). V lost 5 bases and J 9 bases, leaving 26 bases between the germline ends. This CDR3 spans 17 amino acids. Germline CDR1 and CDR2: SGHVS and FNYEAQ.

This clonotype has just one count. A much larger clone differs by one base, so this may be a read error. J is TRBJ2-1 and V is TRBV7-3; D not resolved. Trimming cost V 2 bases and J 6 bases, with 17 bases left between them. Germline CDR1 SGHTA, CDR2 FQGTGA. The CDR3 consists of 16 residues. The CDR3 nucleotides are TGTGCCAGCAGCTTATCCCCCTCGAGGCGTGCCAATGAGCAGTTCTTC. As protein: CASSLSPSRRANEQFF.